This T cell receptor beta chain was captured by sequencing in a study of Ad26.COV2.S vaccination and SARS-CoV-2 variants. Study as a whole: Recipients of Ad26.COV2.S got it intramuscularly, once or twice 56 days apart.

Noted treatment: around 19 received Ad26.COV2.S at low or high dose, single or two shots; about 5 received placebo; per-sample allocation not given. The study sampled participants on day 63 after the first vaccine or placebo injection. Sequencing used immunoSEQ multiplex PCR; TCRdb keeps in-frame clones, though not all of them. The sample includes about 350,000 clones, approximately 81% of them seen just once. The material sequenced was peripheral blood, taken in a trial of Ad26.COV2.S vaccine versus placebo. The source of this sequence is a person aged 18-65 years who received the Ad26.COV2.S COVID-19 vaccine or a placebo.

CDR3 protein: CASSFLGDEQYF. CDR3 nucleotides: TGTGCCAGCAGTTTTCTCGGGGATGAGCAGTACTTC. The chain combines TRBV7-9 with TRBJ2-7, with D possibly matching TRBD2 (5 bases). Trimming cost V 6 bases and J 7 bases, with 13 bases left between them. Germline lookup yields CDR1 SEHNR and CDR2 FQNEAQ (reference sequence). This CDR3 region has 12 residues.